These T cell receptor beta chains were read from a single sample in a study of blood T cell repertoires in COVID-19. TCRdb's table, derived via immunoSEQ multiplex PCR, lists solely in-frame clones and lacks some. The sample holds 100,000 to 150,000 clones, 65% to 85% seen once. Sequences were obtained from peripheral blood. Receptors were obtained from a woman of 80 years or more with acute or convalescent COVID-19. CDR3s include the opening cysteine and the closing phenylalanine or tryptophan. The D gene is left open where the match is weak. Some rows mark clone size as missing; the rest say once, few, many or name a class of expanded clone.

>TRBV10-3|13|TRBD1|-|TRBJ2-7
TGTGCCATCAGTGGGACAGGGGTTGTTGAGCAGTACTTC
CAISGTGVVEQYF
>TRBV23-1|18|-|-|TRBJ1-6
TGCGCCAGCAGTCGGGATTTCGGAGGGCGTCGGGGTAATTCACCCCTCCACTTT
CASSRDFGGRRGNSPLHF
>TRBV19|16|TRBD2|-|TRBJ2-3
TGTGCCAGTAGTCGCTCAGGGACTACCAGAACAGATACGCAGTATTTT
CASSRSGTTRTDTQYF
>TRBV7-9|15|TRBD2|few|TRBJ2-1
TGTGCCAGCAGCCCCGGGGGGGCCTTCATCAATGAGCAGTTCTTC
CASSPGGAFINEQFF
>TRBV9|16|TRBD2|few|TRBJ2-1
TGTGCCAGCAGCGTAGCCGGACTAGAGTTGGGGAATGAGCAGTTCTTC
CASSVAGLELGNEQFF
>TRBV20-1|15|-|-|TRBJ1-5
TGCAGTGCTAGTAAATTAGGGGGTAGCAATCAGCCCCAGCATTTT
CSASKLGGSNQPQHF
>TRBV7-2|13|-|-|TRBJ1-2
TGTGCCAGCAGCTTCCAGACAGACTATGGCTACACCTTC
CASSFQTDYGYTF
>TRBV29-1|12|TRBD1|-|TRBJ1-1
TGCAGCGTTGGGACAGGGGTGGGTGAAGCTTTCTTT
CSVGTGVGEAFF
>TRBV7-2|15|TRBD1|once|TRBJ1-1
TGTGCCAGCAGCTTAGTTTCAGGGGGGAACATTGAAGCTTTCTTT
CASSLVSGGNIEAFF
>TRBV27|18|-|-|TRBJ1-6
TGTGCCAGCAGTTTAAACAGGGCGGGAGTGGGGAATAATTCACCCCTCCACTTT
CASSLNRAGVGNNSPLHF
>TRBV6-5|14|TRBD1|-|TRBJ1-6
TGTGCCAGCAGCTACAGGGGATGGCGGTCACCCCTCCACTTT
CASSYRGWRSPLHF
>TRBV19|15|TRBD1|-|TRBJ1-2
TGTGCCAGTAGTAGACCTCTTCAGGGGGCTAGAGGCTACACCTTC
CASSRPLQGARGYTF
>TRBV5-1|14|-|-|TRBJ2-7
TGCGCCAGCAGCTTGGATTGGACTGTCAACGAGCAGTACTTC
CASSLDWTVNEQYF
>TRBV5-6|15|TRBD1|-|TRBJ2-7
TGTGCCAGCAGCCCCAGACAGGGTCGGGCCTACGAGCAGTACTTC
CASSPRQGRAYEQYF
>TRBV4-3|18|TRBD2|-|TRBJ2-2
TGCGCCAGCAGCCAATTTGGGACTAGCGGGAGAATGGCCGGGGAGCTGTTTTTT
CASSQFGTSGRMAGELFF
>TRBV5-1|16|-|-|TRBJ2-3
TGCGCCAGCAGCTTGTTGGACAGCTCTAGCACAGATACGCAGTATTTT
CASSLLDSSSTDTQYF
>TRBV9|15|TRBD1|-|TRBJ1-2
TGTGCCAGCAGCATAGGGGCAGGGGGCACTAATGGCTACACCTTC
CASSIGAGGTNGYTF
>TRBV7-6|15|TRBD1|-|TRBJ1-6
TGTGCCAGCAGCCGCGACAGGGACTATAATTCACCCCTCCACTTT
CASSRDRDYNSPLHF
>TRBV10-2|15|TRBD2|once|TRBJ2-4
TGCGCCAGCAGTGAGTCGGGGGGGGGAGGAAACATTCAGTACTTC
CASSESGGGGNIQYF
>TRBV30|14|-|-|TRBJ1-4
TGTGCCGGGCTTAAGACAGGAACTAATGAAAAACTGTTTTTT
CAGLKTGTNEKLFF
>TRBV11-3|16|-|-|TRBJ1-3
TGTGCCAGCAGCTTAGGTGGGGCCGACGGAGGAAACACCATATATTTT
CASSLGGADGGNTIYF
>TRBV6-2/TRBV6-3|17|TRBD2|-|TRBJ2-3
TGTGCCAGCAGTTCCGGGACTAGCCCCGGAGAGGCAGATACGCAGTATTTT
CASSSGTSPGEADTQYF
>TRBV12-2|16|-|-|TRBJ1-5
TGTGCAAGTCGAAGGGGACAGGGGGGAAGCAATCAGCCCCAGCATTTT
CASRRGQGGSNQPQHF
>TRBV7-2|16|-|-|TRBJ1-5
TGTGCCAGCAGCTTAGGGGGGGGTTATAGCAATCAGCCCCAGCATTTT
CASSLGGGYSNQPQHF
>TRBV5-6|16|TRBD2|few|TRBJ2-2
TGTGCCAGCAGCTTGGGACTAGCGGGAGAATACGGGGAGCTGTTTTTT
CASSLGLAGEYGELFF
>TRBV2|13|TRBD2|-|TRBJ2-7
TGTGCCAGCTTGATAGCGGGGGGTCACGAGCAGTACTTC
CASLIAGGHEQYF
>TRBV19|15|-|-|TRBJ1-2
TGTGCCAGTAGTATATTGGGCGACGTAACCTATGGCTACACCTTC
CASSILGDVTYGYTF
>TRBV5-4|13|-|large|TRBJ1-6
TGTGCCAGCAGAGTTAACAGGGATTCACCCCTCCACTTT
CASRVNRDSPLHF
>TRBV6-2/TRBV6-3|16|TRBD1|-|TRBJ2-7
TGTGCCAGCAGCCCTCCCCCGGGACAGGGATTCTACGAGCAGTACTTC
CASSPPPGQGFYEQYF
>TRBV5-1|15|-|-|TRBJ2-1
TGCGCCAGCAGCTTTATAGCGAGCACCTACAATGAGCAGTTCTTC
CASSFIASTYNEQFF
>TRBV4-1|17|TRBD1|-|TRBJ2-5
TGCGCCAGCAGCCATTGGGACAGGGCTAAAATCGCGGAGACCCAGTACTTC
CASSHWDRAKIAETQYF
>TRBV7-2|16|-|-|TRBJ1-3
TGTGCCAGCAGCTTAGCCTGGCAGAACTCTGGAAACACCATATATTTT
CASSLAWQNSGNTIYF
>TRBV6-1|15|-|-|TRBJ2-7
TGTGCCAGCAGTGAACCGGGGTTGGTTCCCGACGAGCAGTACTTC
CASSEPGLVPDEQYF
>TRBV18|12|-|-|TRBJ1-2
TGTGCCAGCTACCTACAGGGTTCTGGCTACACCTTC
CASYLQGSGYTF
>TRBV15|15|-|-|TRBJ1-1
TGTGCCACCAGCAGAGATGTCGGTGGGAACACTGAAGCTTTCTTT
CATSRDVGGNTEAFF
>TRBV6-5|15|-|-|TRBJ1-4
TGTGCCAGCAGTTATTCGGGCAGGGTGGGCGAAAAACTGTTTTTT
CASSYSGRVGEKLFF
>TRBV4-3|15|-|-|TRBJ1-5
TGCGCCAGCAGCCAAGATGAGGGGGGGAGCCAGCCCCAGCATTTT
CASSQDEGGSQPQHF
>TRBV6-4|19|-|-|TRBJ1-5
TGTGCCAGCAGTGACTCTAGGCCCATCTGGAGTCATAGCAATCAGCCCCAGCATTTT
CASSDSRPIWSHSNQPQHF
>TRBV19|15|-|-|TRBJ2-7
TGTGCCAGTAGTATGGGACGCCCGGGGGTATACGAGCAGTACTTC
CASSMGRPGVYEQYF
>TRBV5-6|15|TRBD1|once|TRBJ1-5
TGTGCCAGCAGTTACAGGGGCCATAGCAATCAGCCCCAGCATTTT
CASSYRGHSNQPQHF
>TRBV5-5|12|-|-|TRBJ2-3
TGTGCCAGCAGCTCCGCCCGGGATACGCAGTATTTT
CASSSARDTQYF
>TRBV6-5|14|TRBD1|-|TRBJ2-7
TGTGCCAGCAGGGTGACAGGGGCAAGGAACGAGCAGTACTTC
CASRVTGARNEQYF